This note documents a single TCR beta chain sequence. The sample comes from a study of blood T cell repertoires in COVID-19. Study at large: Samples representing acute and convalescent COVID-19 were sourced from the United States, Italy and Spain. Nucleic acid was either cDNA or gDNA, and it came from T cells, B-cell-depleted T cells, or PBMCs.

Repertoires were generated with immunoSEQ multiplex PCR, while TCRdb's copy carries only in-frame clones and drops some. Altogether tens of thousands of clones are present, about three quarters being singletons, with the ten largest covering approximately 20%. The CDR3 length is 15 residues. The germline CDR1 and CDR2 sequences are LNHNV and YYDKDF (reference sequence). The J segment lost 4 bases and the V segment lost 5 bases, leaving 5 bases of the junction unmatched. V gene TRBV15 combines with J gene TRBJ2-1, with TRBD1 matching over 10 bases. Sequences were obtained from peripheral blood. The sequence derives from a man younger than 40 with COVID-19, enrolled during active disease. CDR3 nucleotide sequence: TGTGCCACCAGCCGAGGACAGGGGGTATACAATGAGCAGTTCTTC. It is translated as CATSRGQGVYNEQFF.